This T cell receptor (beta chain) was profiled in a study of T cells in Graves' hyperthyroidism and ophthalmopathy. As for the study in general: Peripheral blood collection took place at initial diagnosis, before any treatment.

Subjects with ophthalmopathy showed a Clinical Activity Score no lower than 3, a NOSPECS grade no lower than 4, and a duration shorter than 3 months. The CDR3 has 14 amino acids. Trimming left V 9 bases short and J 3 bases short, with 15 bases between. Germline lookup yields CDR1 LNHDA and CDR2 SQIVND (reference sequence). Findings of the study overall: Most clonotypes expanded in the thyroid (above 0.001) were also present in blood.

TCR beta CDR3 regions were amplified from RNA. With the HTBI primer set, the TCR CDR3 went through a first round of RT-PCR. TCRdb re-derived calls from the multiplex PCR reads in MiXCR, one entry per CDR3 protein. The sample lists 220,000 or so distinct CDR3 sequences; about 16% were seen once. This clonotype was picked up a small number of times. Its antigen remains unidentified. Source material: blood. The chain combines TRBV19 with TRBJ1-5; possible D gene TRBD1, 6 bases. This sequence was found in a woman aged 18-35 years with Graves' ophthalmopathy. The CDR3 loop reads CASEPTGNNQPQHF. In nucleotides, the CDR3 is TGTGCCAGCGAACCGACAGGAAACAATCAGCCCCAGCATTTT.